This paragraph reports one T cell receptor (beta chain). This sample was taken from a study of metastatic and nonmetastatic thyroid tumors. The CDR3 has 12 residues. V lost 4 bases and J lost 7, with 7 bases in between. Through MiXCR, TCRdb re-clonotyped the PCR reads. The sample has roughly 30,000 clones; roughly 30% are singletons. Thyroid surgery was preceded by no treatment in any patient. This chain connects TRBV12-3 or TRBV12-4 to TRBJ2-2, with a possible D match to TRBD2 (5 bases). The receptor comes from a female donor with papillary thyroid cancer or a benign thyroid nodule (not recorded which). Some clones in this sample may be carry-over from other donors' samples. Material: blood. CDR3: CASSYRGGELFF. The CDR3 DNA reads TGTGCCAGCAGTTATCGGGGCGGGGAGCTGTTTTTT.